The entry below gives a single TCR beta chain sequence along with its context. Its specificity is unknown. The record originates from a study of T-cell memory formation after mild COVID-19. Study as a whole: Largely, TCR clusters stayed within a single donor.

TCRdb re-derived calls from the 5' RACE reads in MiXCR, one entry per CDR3 protein. The table records about 470,000 distinct CDR3 sequences, more than 20% of them present only once. Study findings and constraints: Balance between CD4 and CD8 was seen in clones contracting day 15 to 85, and a CD4+ lean was seen in later expanders.

The receptor comes from an adult woman who had mild COVID-19 (a few samples of this study predate the infection). Cell type and time point are not known. Specimen: PBMCs or a T cell subset sorted from them (not recorded which).

Here the CDR3 reads CASSPGGGADEKLFF. As DNA, the CDR3 is TGTGCCAGCAGTCCAGGTGGAGGGGCGGACGAAAAACTGTTTTTT. The chain carries TRBV27 and TRBJ1-4; the D gene is possibly TRBD1 (5 bases). V lost 5 bases, J lost 8 bases, and 18 bases lay in between. Germline values: CDR1 MNHEY, CDR2 SMNVEV (reference sequence). The CDR3 length is 15 residues. Full variable domain (missing parts from reference TRBV27 and TRBJ1-4): EAQVTQNPRYLITVTGKKLTVTCSQNMNHEYMSWYRQDPGLGLRQIYYSMNVEVTDKGDVPEGYKVSRKEKRNFPLILESPSPNQTSLYFCASSPGGGADEKLFFGSGTQLSVL.